This entry features one T cell receptor (beta chain) sequence. The antigen is not known. This sample is drawn from a study of blood T cells in healthy people across ages. CDR1 and CDR2 (germline): SGHTA, FQGNSA. V lost 5 bases and J 0 bases, leaving 15 bases between the germline ends. The CDR3 covers 16 residues. Each sample had at least 6 million PBMCs isolated. The use of a sample-barcoded 5' primer and a J-beta primer mix characterized a second PCR of about 6 to 12 cycles. TCRdb ran MiXCR on the 5' RACE reads and lists one entry per CDR3 protein. The sample shows about 640,000 distinct CDR3 sequences, approximately 30% of them seen only once. Regarding the study as a whole: Strong correlation existed between TCR beta diversity and naive T cell percentage.

The sequenced sample consisted of blood. This sequence joins TRBV7-2 and TRBJ2-3; no clear D gene. This TCR derives from a woman older than 75 in good health. CDR3 amino acids: CASSPGWQASTDTQYF. CDR3 in DNA: TGTGCCAGCAGCCCTGGTTGGCAGGCTAGCACAGATACGCAGTATTTT.